A single sample gave rise to the 13 T cell receptor beta chains below, sequenced in a study of spatial heterogeneity in lung cancer. No antigen has been identified for these receptors. The time point is: sample taken at primary tumor resection. TCRdb re-analysed the 5' RACE reads in MiXCR, keeping a single row per CDR3 protein. Of about 5,800 distinct CDR3 sequences in the sample, over 13% were seen once. Study observations and caveats: How many expanded intratumoral alpha and beta TCRs were present tracked the tumor mutation count, which was a count of nonsynonymous mutations.

The material sequenced was lung tumor tissue, taken at surgery. Receptors originate from a male donor with early-stage non-small cell lung cancer.

By its share, this clonotype is medium-sized. Little can be read into the size of this beta chain, an off-target read in a library designed for alpha chains. The chain couples TRBV27 to TRBJ2-2; 10 bases match TRBD1. Trimming removed 6 bases from V and 4 bases from J; junction bases left unmatched: 11. The CDR3 is 17 amino acids. CDR1 MNHEY and CDR2 SMNVEV come from the germline V gene (reference sequence). DNA for the CDR3: TGTGCCAGCAGCTGGGGACCGGGACAGGGGTTCACCGGGGAGCTGTTTTTT. This codes for CASSWGPGQGFTGELFF.

Notes on this clonotype: This beta chain is off target for a library built for alpha chains, so its abundance means little. V gene TRBV11-2 combines with J gene TRBJ2-1, with D possibly matching TRBD1 (6 bases). The CDR3 contains 15 residues. CDR1 is SGHAT and CDR2 is FQNNGV in the germline V gene. V was cut by 1 base and J by 8 bases, with 15 bases left in between. Written as DNA, the CDR3 is TGTGCCAGCAGCTTAGGGACAGACACTGACGATGAGCAGTTCTTC. It is translated as CASSLGTDTDDEQFF.

A remark on this clonotype: This beta chain slipped into a library made for alpha chains as a stray read, so its size is not meaningful. The chain employs TRBV18 and TRBJ2-7; 7 bases are shared with TRBD1. CDR1 and CDR2 from the germline V gene are KGHSH and LQKENI. J was trimmed by 0 bases and V by 4 bases; bases with no gene match: 6. The CDR3 length is 15 residues. CDR3 DNA sequence: TGTGCCAGCTCACAACCGGGACAGAACTCCTACGAGCAGTACTTC. Its protein is CASSQPGQNSYEQYF.

Within the sample, this clonotype is medium-sized. Being off target in a library aimed at alpha chains, this beta chain has a size of little meaning. The V and J genes are TRBV7-3 and TRBJ1-2; TRBD1 aligns across 7 bases. In germline, CDR1 is SGHTA, CDR2 FQGTGA. Losses at the gene ends were 5 bases for V and 3 bases for J; bases not matched to a gene: 9. The CDR3 has 15 amino acids. The CDR3 DNA reads TGTGCCAGCAGCCTCCATCAAGGGGGCGACTATGGCTACACCTTC. As protein: CASSLHQGGDYGYTF.

This clonotype is labeled medium-sized. A library made for alpha chains picked up this beta chain off target, so its size means little. V is TRBV12-3 or TRBV12-4 and J is TRBJ2-7; TRBD1 matches at 7 bases. J gave up 0 bases and V 1 base, and 3 bases lay outside the gene matches. This CDR3 region has 15 residues. The CDR3 region has the DNA TGTGCCAGCAGTTTAGGGACAGGAGCCTCCTACGAGCAGTACTTC. It encodes CASSLGTGASYEQYF.

Comment on this clonotype: With the library built for alpha chains, this beta chain is off target and its frequency is not meaningful. The chain has TRBV2 and TRBJ2-1, with 7 bases identical to TRBD1. V shed 5 bases, J shed 2 bases, and the junction held 9 bases outside the gene matches. CDR3 length: 16 residues. Looked up from germline, CDR1 is SNHLY and CDR2 is FYNNEI. The DNA for the CDR3 is TGTGCCAGCAGTCCAGCTGAGGGGGCCCCCTACAATGAGCAGTTCTTC. This translates into CASSPAEGAPYNEQFF.

With respect to this clonotype: For a library built for alpha chains, this beta chain is a stray read; little rests on its size. This sequence joins TRBV28 and TRBJ2-6; 12 positions agree with TRBD1. J gave up 4 bases and V 7 bases, and 8 bases lay outside the gene matches. The CDR3 is 17 amino acids. Per germline, CDR1 MDHEN and CDR2 SYDVKM. The CDR3 coding sequence is TGTGCCAGCAAACCGGGACAGGGGGCGCTAGGGGCCAACGTCCTGACTTTC. Its protein product is CASKPGQGALGANVLTF.

To note about this clonotype: One end of the junction varies from germline; a read error may be responsible. Little can be read into the size of this beta chain, an off-target read in a library designed for alpha chains. This sequence joins TRBV28 and TRBJ1-4; 8 bases agree with TRBD1. Germline V CDR1 and CDR2: MDHEN, SYDVKM. This CDR3 has 14 residues. As DNA, the CDR3 is TGTGTCAGCACCCCCAGGGGGCGCGGTGAAAAACTGTTTTTT. Translating gives CVSTPRGRGEKLFF.

Comments on this clonotype: This beta chain appears as a stray read in a library generated for alpha chains; its size is not informative. The chain has TRBV6-6 and TRBJ2-7, with D maybe TRBD2 (5 bases). The CDR3 loop spans 13 amino acids. The V end lost 8 bases, the J end lost 1 base, and 12 bases lay between the germline ends. Germline lookup yields CDR1 MNHNY and CDR2 SVGAGI (reference sequence). The CDR3 protein is CASLGQRSYEQYF. The CDR3 DNA follows: TGTGCCAGCCTTGGGCAGCGGTCCTACGAGCAGTACTTC.

By its share, this clonotype is medium-sized. This beta chain lies outside the target of a library built for alpha chains; its clone size means little. The gene calls are TRBV6-2 or TRBV6-3 and TRBJ2-5, with D perhaps being TRBD1 or TRBD2 (5 bases each). The CDR3 length is 13 residues. V was cut by 4 bases and J by 2 bases, with 8 bases left in between. The germline gives CDR1 MNHEY, CDR2 SVGEGT. CDR3 in DNA: TGTGCCAGCAGTTCGGGACCTCAAGAGACCCAGTACTTC. It codes for CASSSGPQETQYF.

By share, this clonotype counts as medium-sized (0.01 to 0.1%). Being off target in a library aimed at alpha chains, this beta chain has a size of little meaning. V gene TRBV4-1 combines with J gene TRBJ2-7, with 8 bases aligning to TRBD1. Per the germline V gene, CDR1 is MGHRA and CDR2 is YSYEKL. The CDR3 is 15 residues long. The junction had 6 bases not matched to a gene; V was cut back by 0 bases and J by 5 bases. This CDR3 reads CASSQDRTGFNEQYF. The CDR3 region has the DNA TGCGCCAGCAGCCAAGATCGGACAGGGTTCAACGAGCAGTACTTC.

In this sample, this clonotype is medium-sized. Little can be read into the size of this beta chain, an off-target read in a library designed for alpha chains. The chain couples TRBV24-1 to TRBJ2-5; either TRBD1 or TRBD2 may fit D (5 bases each). The V gene's germline CDR1 is KGHDR and CDR2 SFDVKD. Deletions cut 7 bases from V and 5 bases from J, with 13 bases between. The CDR3 totals 13 residues. CDR3 loop: CATSPGPAETQYF. CDR3 coding DNA: TGTGCCACCAGCCCGGGGCCCGCGGAGACCCAGTACTTC.

By frequency in the sample, this clonotype is medium-sized. Being off target in a library aimed at alpha chains, this beta chain has a size of little meaning. The gene calls are TRBV7-9 and TRBJ1-5; 7 bases are a match to TRBD1. The V gene end was trimmed by 0 bases and the J gene end by 2 bases; junction bases not matched to a gene: 1. In germline, CDR1 is SEHNR, CDR2 FQNEAQ (reference sequence). There are 15 residues in the CDR3. The CDR3 DNA is TGTGCCAGCAGCTTAGCAGGGGGCGGCAATCAGCCCCAGCATTTT. It is translated as CASSLAGGGNQPQHF. The full variable domain, with the rest looked up from reference TRBV7-9 and TRBJ1-5, is DTGVSQNPRHKITKRGQNVTFRCDPISEHNRLYWYRQTLGQGPEFLTYFQNEAQLEKSRLLSDRFSAERPKGSFSTLEIQRTEQGDSAMYLCASSLAGGGNQPQHFGDGTRLSIL.